This T cell receptor (beta chain) was sequenced for a study of glioma-infiltrating T cells (dated by TCRdb to the mid-2010s). For the study in its entirety: Low-grade gliomas were WHO grade II oligodendrogliomas or astrocytomas, and glioblastomas were WHO grade IV tumors sampled at initial rather than recurrent diagnosis. Dexamethasone was administered to glioma patients for six or fewer days before surgery. Blood libraries targeted roughly 4.5- to 10-fold sequencing coverage of about a million peripheral T cells. The study sequenced TCR alpha- and beta-chain repertoires from glioma tissue, from non-neoplastic brain tissue and from matched peripheral blood mononuclear cells. To measure how far tissue and blood T-cell populations diverged, each tissue-infiltrating repertoire was compared against the peripheral blood repertoire of the same patient. The paired cohort was made up of three low-grade glioma patients, about 8 primary glioblastoma patients and three non-glioma patients who contributed non-neoplastic brain tissue. Paper-wide results and their limitations: VJ-independent divergence between tissue and blood was below expectation in non-neoplastic patients but above expectation in all gliomas, especially low-grade gliomas. Group comparisons rested on small numbers: three non-neoplastic, three low-grade glioma and several glioblastoma patients. Patients with low tissue-blood divergence were marked by a signature set of shared blood CDR3 motifs, and that set was depleted in highly divergent patients. Very few CDR3 sequences were shared between tissue and blood, attributed to high CDR3 diversity and limited sampling.

TCR alpha and beta CDR3 regions were amplified with the iRepertoire nested amplicon-rescue multiplex PCR (arm-PCR) platform from RNA. The input for one-step reverse transcription and amplification was roughly 85-400 ng of tissue mRNA or PBMC total RNA. Following bead purification, Illumina adapters were added by a secondary multiplex PCR, and libraries between 200 and 400 bp were gel-purified. Libraries carried internal 6-nucleotide barcodes used for demultiplexing. The libraries were sequenced on an Illumina MiSeq using 2x220 or 2x250 nucleotide paired-end reads. The published analysis was carried out like this. Paired reads were merged using FLASH 1.2.11 and were aligned to the GRCh37 human genome using BWA-MEM, after which TRA and TRB reads were extracted. An IMGT-derived reference of cassette sequences and CDR3 motifs, with pseudogenes included, was used for V and J assignment. Three-frame translation of reads was performed, and productive CDR3s were defined as those with a C...FGXG motif and no stop codons. Unique combinations of V-J cassette pair and CDR3 amino acid sequence were defined as clonotypes. Reads were filtered by Hamming distance, thresholded by each sample's sequence error rate in mapped regions. TCRdb trimmed public reads at Q25 via fastp, called clones via MiXCR and kept in-frame beta chains. Every distinct CDR3 protein forms one entry, paired with its most common genes and DNA. These V and J calls derive from TCRdb rather than the authors' analysis. Within this sample are roughly 350,000 distinct CDR3 sequences, with 41% of them counted one time only. The ten biggest clones cover more than 10% of the sample.

This clonotype appeared a few times. Its antigen has not been determined. No much larger clone exists at a distance of one base, and base qualities are not known. Surgical brain or tumor specimens were cryofrozen in liquid nitrogen immediately after resection, and peripheral blood cells were collected concurrently. The sample comprised glioma tissue, nonneoplastic brain tissue, or PBMCs (not recorded which). This receptor was obtained from a human donor with low-grade glioma or glioblastoma, undergoing nonglioma brain surgery, or in good health (not recorded which).

The DNA is TGTGCCAGCAGCTTAGTTCCGGGATTAATCCAAGAGACCCAGTACTTC. Its translation is CASSLVPGLIQETQYF. This sequence uses TRBV7-2 and TRBJ2-5; a weak D assignment points to TRBD2 (5 bases agree). Reading from cysteine to phenylalanine, the CDR3 counts 16 amino acids. The CDR3 DNA has 48 bases and is translated from base 1. Trimming costs V 1 base and J 1 base, and their ends lie 13 bases apart. CDR1 SGHTA and CDR2 FQGNSA were looked up in the germline V gene. The full variable domain, completed from the reference TRBV7-2 and TRBJ2-5 proteins outside the CDR3, reads GAGVSQSPSNKVTEKGKDVELRCDPISGHTALYWYRQSLGQGLEFLIYFQGNSAPDKSGLPSDRFSAERTGGSVSTLTIQRTQQEDSAVYLCASSLVPGLIQETQYFGPGTRLLVL.